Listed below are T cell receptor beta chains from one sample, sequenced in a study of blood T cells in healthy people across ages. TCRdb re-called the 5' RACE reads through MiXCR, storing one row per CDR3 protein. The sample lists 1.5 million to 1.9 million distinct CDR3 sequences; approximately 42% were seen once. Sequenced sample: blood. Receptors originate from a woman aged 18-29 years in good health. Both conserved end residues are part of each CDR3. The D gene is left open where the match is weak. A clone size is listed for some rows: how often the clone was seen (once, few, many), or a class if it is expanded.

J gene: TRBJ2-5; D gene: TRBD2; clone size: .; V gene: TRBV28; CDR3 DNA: TGTGCCAGCAGTCCGACTAGCGGTTGGCAAGAGACCCAGTACTTC; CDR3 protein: CASSPTSGWQETQYF
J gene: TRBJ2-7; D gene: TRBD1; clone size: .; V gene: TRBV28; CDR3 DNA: TGTGCCAGCAGTTCCGACAGGGTCAATATGGTCGAGCAGTACTTC; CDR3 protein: CASSSDRVNMVEQYF
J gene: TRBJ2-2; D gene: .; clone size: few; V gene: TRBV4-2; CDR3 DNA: TGTGCCAGCAGCCCTACCGTAAGCACCGGGGAGCTGTTTTTT; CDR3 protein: CASSPTVSTGELFF
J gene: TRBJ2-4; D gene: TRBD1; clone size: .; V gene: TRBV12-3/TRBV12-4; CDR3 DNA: TGTGCCAGCAGGGACGGGACAGAAAACATTCAGTACTTC; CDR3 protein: CASRDGTENIQYF
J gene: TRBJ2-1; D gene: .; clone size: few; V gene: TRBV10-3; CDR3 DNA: TGTGCCAGTAGTCCGTCTCACAGCTCCTACAATGAGCAGTTCTTC; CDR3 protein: CASSPSHSSYNEQFF
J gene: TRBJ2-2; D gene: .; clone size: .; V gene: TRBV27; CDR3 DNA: TGTGCCAGCAGTTTTCGGGAAGGGAACACCGGGGAGCTGTTTTTT; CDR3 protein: CASSFREGNTGELFF
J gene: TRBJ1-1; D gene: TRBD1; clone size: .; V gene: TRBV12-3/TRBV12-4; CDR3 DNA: TGTGCCAGCAGTCTCGGACAGGGGGGTGAAGCTTTCTTT; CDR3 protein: CASSLGQGGEAFF
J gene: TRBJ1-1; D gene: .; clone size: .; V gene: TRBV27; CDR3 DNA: TGTGCCAGCAGTTCCAGACAGCAGTGGACTGAAGCTTTCTTT; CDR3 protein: CASSSRQQWTEAFF
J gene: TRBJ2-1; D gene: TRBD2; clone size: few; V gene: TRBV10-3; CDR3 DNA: TGTGCCATCAGTGTGGGACTAGCGGGGAACAATGAGCAGTTCTTC; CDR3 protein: CAISVGLAGNNEQFF
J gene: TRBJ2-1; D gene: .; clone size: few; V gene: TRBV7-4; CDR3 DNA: TGTGCCAGCAGCTTATTCTATCCCACCTACAATGAGCAGTTCTTC; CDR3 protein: CASSLFYPTYNEQFF
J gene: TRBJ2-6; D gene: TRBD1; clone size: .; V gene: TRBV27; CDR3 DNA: TGTGCCAGCACCCCACAGGGGATCCGTGGGGCCAACGTCCTGACTTTC; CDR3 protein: CASTPQGIRGANVLTF
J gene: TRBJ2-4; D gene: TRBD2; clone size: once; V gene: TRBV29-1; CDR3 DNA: TGCAGCGTCTTGGGACTAGCGGGAGTCGAAAACATTCAGTACTTC; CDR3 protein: CSVLGLAGVENIQYF
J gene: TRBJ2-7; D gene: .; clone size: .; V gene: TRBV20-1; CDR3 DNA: TGCAGTGCTAGAATTCGGCTAGCCTTTACCTACAATGAGCAGTACTTC; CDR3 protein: CSARIRLAFTYNEQYF
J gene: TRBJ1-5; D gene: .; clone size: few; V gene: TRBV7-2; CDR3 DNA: TGTGCCAGCAGCTTAGCCCCCGGGACGGAGCATTTT; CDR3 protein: CASSLAPGTEHF
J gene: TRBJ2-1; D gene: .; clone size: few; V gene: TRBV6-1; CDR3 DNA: TGTGCCAGCAGTGATGGTGGGGGGTACAGGGGTAATGAGCAGTTCTTC; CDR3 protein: CASSDGGGYRGNEQFF
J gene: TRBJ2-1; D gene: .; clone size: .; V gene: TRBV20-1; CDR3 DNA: TGCAGTGCTAGAGATCCTCCCATGAATGAGCAGTTCTTC; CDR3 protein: CSARDPPMNEQFF
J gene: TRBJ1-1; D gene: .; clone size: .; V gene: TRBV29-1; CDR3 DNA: TGCAGCGCCGAAGTAAGGCGGACTGATACTGAAGCTTTCTTT; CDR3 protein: CSAEVRRTDTEAFF
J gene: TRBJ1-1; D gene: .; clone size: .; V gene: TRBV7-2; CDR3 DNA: TGTGCCAGCAGCCCACAGGGTAGCCGGGCTGAAGCTTTCTTT; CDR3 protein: CASSPQGSRAEAFF
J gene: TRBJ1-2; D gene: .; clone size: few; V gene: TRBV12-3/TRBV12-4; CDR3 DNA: TGTGCCACCTACGAGGGGGGTGGCTACACCTTC; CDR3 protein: CATYEGGGYTF
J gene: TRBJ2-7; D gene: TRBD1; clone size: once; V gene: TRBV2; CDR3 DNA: TGTGCCAGCAGAGCAGGGGGTCCCTACAATGAGCAGTACTTC; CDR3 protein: CASRAGGPYNEQYF
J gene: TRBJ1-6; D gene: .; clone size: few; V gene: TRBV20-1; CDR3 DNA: TGCAGTGCCGCACCCAGAACCCGGGGGGCAAATTCACCCCTCCACTTT; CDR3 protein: CSAAPRTRGANSPLHF
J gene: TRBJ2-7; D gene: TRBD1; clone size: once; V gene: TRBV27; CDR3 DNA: TGTGCCAGCAGTAGGGACAGGAGAGCCTACGAGCAGTACTTC; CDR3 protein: CASSRDRRAYEQYF
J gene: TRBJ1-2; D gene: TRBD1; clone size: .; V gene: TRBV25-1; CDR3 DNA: TGTGCCAGCAGTGATGGTTTGCAGGGGGCGAGAAAGGGCTACACCTTC; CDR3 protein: CASSDGLQGARKGYTF
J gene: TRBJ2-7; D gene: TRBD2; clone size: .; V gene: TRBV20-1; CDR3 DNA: TGCAGTGCCTTCAGCGGGACTAGCGGGGGGTACGAGCAGTACTTC; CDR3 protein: CSAFSGTSGGYEQYF
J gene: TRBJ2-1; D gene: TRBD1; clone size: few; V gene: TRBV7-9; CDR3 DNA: TGTGCCAGCAGCGCCCAGACAGGGATTGAGCAGTTCTTC; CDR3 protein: CASSAQTGIEQFF
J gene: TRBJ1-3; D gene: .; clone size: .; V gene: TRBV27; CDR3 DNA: TGTGCCAGCAGTTCCCGTCCGGCCCGTTCCTCTGGAAACACCATATATTTT; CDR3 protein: CASSSRPARSSGNTIYF
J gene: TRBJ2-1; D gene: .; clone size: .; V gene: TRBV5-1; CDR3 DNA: TGCGCCAGCAGCTTCGGCAGTAGTAAAGGCAATGAGCAGTTTTTC; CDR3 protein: CASSFGSSKGNEQFF